This T cell receptor beta chain is drawn from a study of blood T cell repertoires in COVID-19. Across the study: Sites in the United States, Italy and Spain provided acute and convalescent COVID-19 samples.

Trimming cost V 6 bases and J 9 bases, with 21 bases left between them. Germline V CDR1 and CDR2: MNHEY, SVGAGI. CDR3 length: 14 amino acids. Cohort allocation depended upon clinical history that participants reported. In the original processing: Scientists estimated how many nucleated cells there were by amplifying reference gene primers. This table comes from immunoSEQ multiplex PCR, and its TCRdb copy is limited to in-frame clones, with some not included. V, J and clone size were drawn from that table, and D and trimming were deduced from the DNA. In the table there are around 230,000 clones, 75% to 90% of which are singletons.

The V gene is TRBV6-5, the J gene TRBJ2-7; the D gene is possibly TRBD1 (6 bases). What was sequenced was PBMCs or T cells enriched from blood (not recorded which). This receptor was taken from a woman in her forties with acute COVID-19. This chain's CDR3 is CASSLSTGLRGQYF. CDR3 in DNA: TGTGCCAGCAGCCTATCCACAGGGCTACGAGGGCAGTACTTC.